A selection of T cell receptor beta chains follows, all from one sample in a study of blood T cell repertoires in COVID-19. Data came from immunoSEQ multiplex PCR; TCRdb stores just in-frame clones and leaves some out. The top ten hold approximately 8% of the sample, which has 45,000 to 50,000 clones, 83% seen once. The sequenced material came from peripheral blood. Receptors were obtained from a man older than 75 in a cohort sampled during active COVID-19. Each CDR3 is given with its conserved first and last residue. The D gene is left open where the match is weak.

>TRBV7-9|TRBJ1-1|.
CASSRPSRQNTEAFF
>TRBV7-2|TRBJ2-1|.
CASSLVMGGNEQFF
>TRBV28|TRBJ2-1|TRBD2
CASSFGGGEQFF
>TRBV7-9|TRBJ2-7|.
CASSRLGDSSYEQYF
>TRBV29-1|TRBJ2-7|TRBD2
CSVTSGGRYEQYF
>TRBV5-4|TRBJ2-2|.
CASSLAARGNTGELFF
>TRBV2|TRBJ2-5|TRBD2
CASSVYSRWTSGGGTQYF
>TRBV5-1|TRBJ1-2|TRBD1
CASSLALGQGDGYTF
>TRBV3-1/TRBV3-2|TRBJ1-1|.
CASSHAGQGTEAFF
>TRBV5-1|TRBJ1-3|TRBD1
CASSLEGQGAGNTIYF
>TRBV28|TRBJ2-6|TRBD1
CATGQANSGANVLTF
>TRBV29-1|TRBJ1-1|.
CSVDMGHLNTEAFF
>TRBV15|TRBJ2-3|.
CATSRMTTGPSTDTQYF
>TRBV24-1|TRBJ2-2|.
CATSPTDTGELFF
>TRBV29-1|TRBJ2-3|.
CSGKRRDADTQYF
>TRBV7-6|TRBJ2-2|.
CASSLARGTGELFF
>TRBV18|TRBJ1-6|TRBD1
CASSPEGQGLNSPLHF
>TRBV6-5|TRBJ2-7|.
CASSYSGFSSYEQYF
>TRBV5-1|TRBJ1-2|TRBD1
CASFPGTGAANYGYTF
>TRBV28|TRBJ1-2|.
CASSLQCGYTF
>TRBV28|TRBJ2-5|TRBD1
CASVTGTGAQETQYF
>TRBV7-9|TRBJ2-3|.
CASSLLLYTQYF
>TRBV6-4|TRBJ2-1|TRBD1
CASSDSMGQSSEQFF
>TRBV10-3|TRBJ2-1|TRBD2
CAISGTSGSHREQFF
>TRBV28|TRBJ1-2|.
CASSPWGNYTF
>TRBV27|TRBJ2-3|TRBD2
CASSFYGLAGGIDTQYF
>TRBV9|TRBJ2-1|.
CASSPTVYNEQFF
>TRBV3-1/TRBV3-2|TRBJ1-5|TRBD1
CASSQSTGGFQPQHF
>TRBV24-1|TRBJ1-2|.
CATRFTGNGYTF
>TRBV7-9|TRBJ2-7|.
CASSQILGGSYEQYF
>TRBV7-9|TRBJ1-2|TRBD1
CASSAGGQGALYGYTF
>TRBV18|TRBJ1-4|.
CASSPDRGLNEKLFF
>TRBV30|TRBJ1-5|TRBD1
CAWKGQLNQPQHF